These 8 T cell receptor beta chains share one sample of origin, sequenced in a study of blood T cell repertoires in COVID-19. Profiled with immunoSEQ multiplex PCR; TCRdb holds only in-frame clones, not every one. This table holds about 350,000 clones, 88% found once. Sequencing was carried out using PBMCs or T cells enriched from blood (not recorded which). Receptors were obtained from a young woman who had been exposed to COVID-19.

The V and J genes are TRBV19 and TRBJ1-5; tentatively, D is TRBD1 (6 bases). From germline, CDR1 is LNHDA and CDR2 SQIVND (reference sequence). Between the trimmed V and J ends, which lost 3 bases and 7 bases, there was a span of 7 bases. The CDR3 runs 12 residues. The CDR3 is CASSIQGQPQHF. The CDR3 DNA reads TGTGCCAGTAGTATTCAGGGGCAGCCCCAGCATTTT.

The chain is built from TRBV2 and TRBJ1-5; the D is unclear. Trimming took 6 bases from V and 0 from J, leaving 12 bases between them. Looked up from germline, CDR1 is SNHLY and CDR2 is FYNNEI. CDR3 length: 15 residues. The CDR3 DNA reads as TGTGCCAGCAGGAGGACTGGTAATAGCAATCAGCCCCAGCATTTT. Translating it yields CASRRTGNSNQPQHF. The full variable domain, in which reference TRBV2 and TRBJ1-5 provide the parts outside the CDR3, is EPEVTQTPSHQVTQMGQEVILRCVPISNHLYFYWYRQILGQKVEFLVSFYNNEISEKSEIFDDQFSVERPDGSNFTLKIRSTKLEDSAMYFCASRRTGNSNQPQHFGDGTRLSIL.

The chain recombines TRBV7-6 with TRBJ1-3; D gene uncertain. Germline-derived CDR1 and CDR2 are SGHVS and FNYEAQ. The CDR3 runs to 15 residues. Trimming shortened V by 5 bases and J by 0 bases, and 11 bases separated the two germline ends. This chain's CDR3 is CASSRDNYSGNTIYF. For the CDR3, the DNA is TGTGCCAGCAGCCGTGACAATTACTCTGGAAACACCATATATTTT.

In DNA form, the CDR3 reads TGCGCCAGCAGCCAAGACTTCGGACTTGGGGTTGGCTACACCTTC. It specifies CASSQDFGLGVGYTF. This chain joins TRBV4-1 and TRBJ1-2, with D hard to call. This CDR3 is built from 15 residues. Germline CDR1 is MGHRA and CDR2 is YSYEKL. The V end was cut by 0 bases, the J end by 7 bases, with 15 bases between.

The chain uses TRBV30 and TRBJ1-2; 7 nucleotides align to TRBD1. Germline loops: CDR1 GTSNPN, CDR2 SVGIG (reference sequence). This CDR3 is built from 14 residues. After removal of 0 bases from V and 4 bases from J, the junction contained 5 bases not matched to a gene. CDR3 protein: CAWSVQGTGYGYTF. The CDR3 coding sequence is TGTGCCTGGAGTGTACAGGGGACGGGCTATGGCTACACCTTC.

This clone was observed a handful of times. The V and J genes are TRBV19 and TRBJ2-4; tentatively, D is TRBD2 (6 bases). The V gene lost 3 bases and the J gene lost 0 bases, with 15 bases spanning the gap. This CDR3 comprises 17 residues. Germline lookup yields CDR1 LNHDA and CDR2 SQIVND (reference sequence). The CDR3: CASSMPQGSGAKNIQYF. CDR3 DNA: TGTGCCAGTAGTATGCCCCAGGGTAGCGGAGCCAAAAACATTCAGTACTTC.

The chain employs TRBV28 and TRBJ1-5; D call uncertain. The CDR3 consists of 13 residues. Germline V gives CDR1 MDHEN, CDR2 SYDVKM. Trimming removed 8 bases from V and 6 bases from J, with 14 bases in between. The CDR3 coding sequence is TGTGCCAGCTATGGAGGCGCGGTTCAGCCCCAGCATTTT. Translation: CASYGGAVQPQHF.

This chain connects TRBV19 to TRBJ2-7; 12 nucleotides align to TRBD1. Trimming at V came to 7 bases and at J to 4 bases, leaving 5 bases not matched to a gene. Germline V lookup: CDR1 LNHDA, CDR2 SQIVND (reference sequence). The CDR3 loop spans 14 amino acids. The CDR3 DNA is TGTGCCAGTAAAGGGACAGGGGGCGCGTACGAGCAGTACTTC. Translating it yields CASKGTGGAYEQYF.